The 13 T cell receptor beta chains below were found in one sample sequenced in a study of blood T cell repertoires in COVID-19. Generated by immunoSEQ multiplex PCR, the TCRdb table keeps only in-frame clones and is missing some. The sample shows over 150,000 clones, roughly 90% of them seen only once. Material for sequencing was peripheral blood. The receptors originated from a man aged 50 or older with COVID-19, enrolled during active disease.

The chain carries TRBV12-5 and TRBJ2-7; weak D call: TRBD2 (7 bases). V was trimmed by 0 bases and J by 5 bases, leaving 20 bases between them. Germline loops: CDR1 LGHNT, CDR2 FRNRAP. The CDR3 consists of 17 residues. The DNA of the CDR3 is TGTGCTAGTGGTTTGGTCCGGTTGGGGAGGGGGGTCAACGAGCAGTACTTC. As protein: CASGLVRLGRGVNEQYF.

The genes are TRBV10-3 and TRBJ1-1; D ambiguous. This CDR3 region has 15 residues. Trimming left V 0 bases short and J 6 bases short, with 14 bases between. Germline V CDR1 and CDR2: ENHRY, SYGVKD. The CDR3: CAISESHGSNAEAFF. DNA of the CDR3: TGTGCCATCAGTGAGTCGCATGGGAGTAACGCTGAAGCTTTCTTT.

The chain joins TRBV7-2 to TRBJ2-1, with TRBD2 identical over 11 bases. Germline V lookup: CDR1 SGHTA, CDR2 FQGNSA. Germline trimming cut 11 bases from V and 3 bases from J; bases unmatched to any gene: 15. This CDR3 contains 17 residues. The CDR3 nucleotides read TGTGCCGCCGCGCGGCTAGCGGGGGGTCTGGTCTACAATGAGCAGTTCTTC. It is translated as CAAARLAGGLVYNEQFF.

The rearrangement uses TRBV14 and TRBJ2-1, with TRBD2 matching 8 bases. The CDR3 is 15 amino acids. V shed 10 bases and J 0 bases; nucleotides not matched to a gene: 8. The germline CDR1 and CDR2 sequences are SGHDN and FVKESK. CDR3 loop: CATTAGASSYNEQFF. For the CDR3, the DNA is TGTGCCACCACAGCGGGGGCAAGCTCCTACAATGAGCAGTTCTTC.

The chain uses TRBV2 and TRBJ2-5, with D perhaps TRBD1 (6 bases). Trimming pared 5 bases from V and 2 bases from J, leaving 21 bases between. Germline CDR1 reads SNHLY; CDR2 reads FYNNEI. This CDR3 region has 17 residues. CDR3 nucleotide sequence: TGTGCCAGCAGTTTTTCGGGTACAGGGCCGGCGCAAGAGACCCAGTACTTC. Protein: CASSFSGTGPAQETQYF.

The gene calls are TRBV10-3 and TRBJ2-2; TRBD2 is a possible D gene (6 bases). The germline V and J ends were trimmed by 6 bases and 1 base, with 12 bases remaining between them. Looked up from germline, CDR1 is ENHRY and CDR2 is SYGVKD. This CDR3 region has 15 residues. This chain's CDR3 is CAIRERAGNTGELFF. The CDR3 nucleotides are TGTGCCATCAGAGAGCGAGCGGGGAACACCGGGGAGCTGTTTTTT.

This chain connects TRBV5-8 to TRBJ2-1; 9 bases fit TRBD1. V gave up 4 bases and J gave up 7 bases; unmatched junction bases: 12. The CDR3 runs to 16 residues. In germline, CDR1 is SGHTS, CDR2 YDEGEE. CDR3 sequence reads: CASSKQDRGSFNEQFF. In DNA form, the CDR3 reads TGTGCCAGCAGCAAACAGGACAGGGGTTCTTTTAATGAGCAGTTCTTC.

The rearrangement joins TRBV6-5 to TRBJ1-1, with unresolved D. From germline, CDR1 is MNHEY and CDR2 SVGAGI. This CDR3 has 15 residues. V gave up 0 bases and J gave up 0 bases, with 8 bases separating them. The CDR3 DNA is TGTGCCAGCAGTTACTCCCCCGAGTTGAACACTGAAGCTTTCTTT. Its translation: CASSYSPELNTEAFF.

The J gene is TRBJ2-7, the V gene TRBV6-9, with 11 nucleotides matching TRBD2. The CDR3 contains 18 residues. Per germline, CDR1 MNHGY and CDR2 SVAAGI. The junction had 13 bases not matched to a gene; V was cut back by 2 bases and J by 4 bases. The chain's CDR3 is CASSYNPSTSGTVYEQYF. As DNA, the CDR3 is TGTGCCAGCAGTTATAACCCCTCGACTAGCGGGACCGTATACGAGCAGTACTTC.

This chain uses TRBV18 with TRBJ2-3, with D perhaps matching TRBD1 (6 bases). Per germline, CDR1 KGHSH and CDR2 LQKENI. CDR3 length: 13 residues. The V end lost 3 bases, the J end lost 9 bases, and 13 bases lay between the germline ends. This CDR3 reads CASSPGTLETQYF. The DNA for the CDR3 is TGTGCCAGCTCACCTGGGACACTGGAGACGCAGTATTTT.

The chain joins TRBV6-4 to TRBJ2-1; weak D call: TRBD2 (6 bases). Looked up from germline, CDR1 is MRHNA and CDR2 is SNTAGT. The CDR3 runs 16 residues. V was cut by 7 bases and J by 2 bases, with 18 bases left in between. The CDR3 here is CASTPFAGPAYNEQFF. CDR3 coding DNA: TGTGCCAGCACGCCCTTCGCGGGGCCTGCCTACAATGAGCAGTTCTTC.

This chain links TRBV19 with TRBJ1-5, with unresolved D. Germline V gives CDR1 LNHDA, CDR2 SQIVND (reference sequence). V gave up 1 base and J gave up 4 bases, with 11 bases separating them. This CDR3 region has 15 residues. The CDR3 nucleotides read TGTGCCAGTAGTATAGGGGCCCCAAGGAATCAGCCCCAGCATTTT. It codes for CASSIGAPRNQPQHF.

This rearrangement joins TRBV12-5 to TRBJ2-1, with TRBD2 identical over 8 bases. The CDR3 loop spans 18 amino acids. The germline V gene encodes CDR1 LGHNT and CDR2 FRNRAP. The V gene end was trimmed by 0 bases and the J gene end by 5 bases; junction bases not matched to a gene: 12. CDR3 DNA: TGTGCTAGTGGTTTGGTACTCGCGGGGGGACGGTCCCACAATGAGCAGTTCTTC. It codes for CASGLVLAGGRSHNEQFF.